This paragraph reports one T cell receptor (beta chain). What it binds is unknown. Treatment in this sample: around 19 received Ad26.COV2.S at low or high dose, single or two shots; five or six received placebo; per-sample allocation not given. Day 63 after the first vaccine or placebo injection was the time point for sampling. V was trimmed by 1 base and J by 0 bases, leaving 6 bases between them. This CDR3 is built from 14 residues. Germline loops: CDR1 LGHNA, CDR2 YSLEER. Libraries were prepared by immunoSEQ multiplex PCR; TCRdb keeps only in-frame clonotypes and omits some of them. The sample contains fewer than 500,000 clones, 75% to 95% of which appear only once. These data are taken from a study of Ad26.COV2.S vaccination and SARS-CoV-2 variants. Study-level background: Each vaccinee took Ad26.COV2.S intramuscularly, once or twice 56 days apart.

Overall study findings and caveats: Breadth, reportedly substantial, characterized the spike-specific CD8+ and CD4+ T cell responses after vaccination.

The chain has TRBV4-3 and TRBJ1-1; D not resolved. This clonotype originated in a person aged 18-60 years who received the Ad26.COV2.S COVID-19 vaccine or a placebo. Sequencing used peripheral blood, obtained in a trial of Ad26.COV2.S vaccine versus placebo. CDR3 loop: CASSQAGMNTEAFF. DNA for the CDR3: TGCGCCAGCAGCCAAGCTGGGATGAACACTGAAGCTTTCTTT.